These T cell receptor beta chains were read from a single sample in a study of OX40 agonist ivuxolimab in advanced cancers. Data came from immunoSEQ multiplex PCR; TCRdb stores just in-frame clones and leaves some out. This table holds under 80,000 clones, around nine tenths found once. Material: CD4+ or CD8+ T cells sorted from blood, obtained in a trial of the OX40 agonist ivuxolimab. The receptors originated from an adult with an advanced solid tumor such as melanoma, head and neck, liver or kidney cancer. The CDR3 runs from the conserved cysteine through the conserved F or W. D genes are given only for firm matches. Not all rows give a size; the values are once, few, many and, for expanded clones, a class.

v_gene: TRBV28; abundance: NA; d_gene: NA; j_gene: TRBJ1-2; CDR3aa: CASSLQVGANYGYTF; CDR3nt: TGTGCCAGCAGTCTCCAGGTCGGGGCTAACTATGGCTACACCTTC
v_gene: TRBV5-6; abundance: NA; d_gene: TRBD1; j_gene: TRBJ1-5; CDR3aa: CASSFATTGGNQPQHF; CDR3nt: TGTGCCAGCAGCTTTGCCACGACAGGGGGGAATCAGCCCCAGCATTTT
v_gene: TRBV6-5; abundance: NA; d_gene: NA; j_gene: TRBJ1-2; CDR3aa: CASRLGSRNYGYTF; CDR3nt: TGTGCCAGCAGACTCGGGAGTCGGAACTATGGCTACACCTTC
v_gene: TRBV2; abundance: NA; d_gene: TRBD1; j_gene: TRBJ2-3; CDR3aa: CASVGTGTDTQYF; CDR3nt: TGTGCCAGCGTCGGGACAGGCACAGATACGCAGTATTTT
v_gene: TRBV9; abundance: NA; d_gene: TRBD2; j_gene: TRBJ2-5; CDR3aa: CASSVGGLAGETQYF; CDR3nt: TGTGCCAGCAGCGTAGGGGGACTAGCGGGAGAGACCCAGTACTTC
v_gene: TRBV6-1; abundance: medium-sized; d_gene: TRBD1; j_gene: TRBJ1-2; CDR3aa: CASSALGTGNGYTF; CDR3nt: TGTGCCAGCAGTGCACTCGGGACAGGGAACGGCTACACCTTC
v_gene: TRBV7-9; abundance: once; d_gene: NA; j_gene: TRBJ2-1; CDR3aa: CASRSQEYNEQFF; CDR3nt: TGTGCCAGCAGATCTCAGGAGTACAATGAGCAGTTCTTC
v_gene: TRBV10-3; abundance: NA; d_gene: TRBD1; j_gene: TRBJ2-2; CDR3aa: CAISAGTGNTGELFF; CDR3nt: TGTGCCATCAGTGCTGGGACAGGTAACACCGGGGAGCTGTTTTTT
v_gene: TRBV2; abundance: medium-sized; d_gene: NA; j_gene: TRBJ1-2; CDR3aa: CASSEASAYGYTF; CDR3nt: TGTGCCAGCAGTGAAGCGTCAGCTTATGGCTACACCTTC
v_gene: TRBV29-1; abundance: once; d_gene: TRBD2; j_gene: TRBJ2-3; CDR3aa: CSVPGTGGDTQYF; CDR3nt: TGCAGCGTTCCGGGAACGGGGGGAGATACGCAGTATTTT
v_gene: TRBV27; abundance: few; d_gene: NA; j_gene: TRBJ1-5; CDR3aa: CASSFGRDGNQPQHF; CDR3nt: TGTGCCAGCAGTTTTGGGAGGGACGGCAATCAGCCCCAGCATTTT
v_gene: TRBV7-8; abundance: NA; d_gene: NA; j_gene: TRBJ2-7; CDR3aa: CASSRTYEQYF; CDR3nt: TGTGCCAGCAGCCGTACCTACGAGCAGTACTTC
v_gene: TRBV27; abundance: NA; d_gene: TRBD1; j_gene: TRBJ1-6; CDR3aa: CASSKDRVNSPLHF; CDR3nt: TGTGCCAGCAGTAAAGACAGGGTTAATTCACCCCTCCACTTT
v_gene: TRBV9; abundance: NA; d_gene: NA; j_gene: TRBJ2-2; CDR3aa: CASSERGGNTGELFF; CDR3nt: TGTGCCAGCAGCGAGAGGGGCGGGAATACCGGGGAGCTGTTTTTT
v_gene: TRBV4-2; abundance: once; d_gene: NA; j_gene: TRBJ2-3; CDR3aa: CASGAGTDTQYF; CDR3nt: TGTGCCAGCGGGGCGGGCACAGATACGCAGTATTTT
v_gene: TRBV19; abundance: NA; d_gene: NA; j_gene: TRBJ1-1; CDR3aa: CASNPSRDTEAFF; CDR3nt: TGTGCCAGTAATCCTTCACGGGACACTGAAGCTTTCTTT
v_gene: TRBV5-1; abundance: NA; d_gene: TRBD1; j_gene: TRBJ2-4; CDR3aa: CASSLAPGQGLQNIQYF; CDR3nt: TGCGCCAGCAGCTTGGCCCCGGGACAGGGTCTCCAAAACATTCAGTACTTC
v_gene: TRBV10-3; abundance: once; d_gene: TRBD2; j_gene: TRBJ2-1; CDR3aa: CAIKGPSGRNEQFF; CDR3nt: TGTGCCATCAAAGGGCCTAGCGGGAGAAATGAGCAGTTCTTC
v_gene: TRBV14; abundance: NA; d_gene: NA; j_gene: TRBJ1-1; CDR3aa: CASSLRDGFTYTEAFF; CDR3nt: TGTGCCAGCAGCCTCCGGGACGGATTTACGTACACTGAAGCTTTCTTT
v_gene: TRBV6-5; abundance: NA; d_gene: NA; j_gene: TRBJ1-2; CDR3aa: CASRDYTTKYGYTF; CDR3nt: TGTGCCAGCAGGGACTACACTACAAAGTATGGCTACACCTTC
v_gene: TRBV30; abundance: NA; d_gene: NA; j_gene: TRBJ2-4; CDR3aa: CAWAPAAVAKNIQYF; CDR3nt: TGTGCCTGGGCCCCGGCGGCTGTAGCCAAAAACATTCAGTACTTC
v_gene: TRBV4-3; abundance: NA; d_gene: NA; j_gene: TRBJ2-6; CDR3aa: CASSQDQRVGANVLTF; CDR3nt: TGCGCCAGCAGCCAAGATCAAAGGGTTGGGGCCAACGTCCTGACTTTC
v_gene: TRBV5-1; abundance: NA; d_gene: TRBD2; j_gene: TRBJ2-5; CDR3aa: CASRPLWGGETQYF; CDR3nt: TGCGCCAGCAGGCCTTTGTGGGGGGGAGAGACCCAGTACTTC
v_gene: TRBV11-3; abundance: few; d_gene: NA; j_gene: TRBJ2-1; CDR3aa: CASSSGPLYEQFF; CDR3nt: TGTGCCAGCAGCTCCGGGCCCCTCTATGAGCAGTTCTTC
v_gene: TRBV6-6; abundance: NA; d_gene: TRBD2; j_gene: TRBJ2-1; CDR3aa: CASSYGLADNNEQFF; CDR3nt: TGTGCCAGCAGTTACGGGCTAGCGGACAACAATGAGCAGTTCTTC
v_gene: TRBV5-4; abundance: NA; d_gene: TRBD1; j_gene: TRBJ1-2; CDR3aa: CASSGGTGANYGYTF; CDR3nt: TGTGCCAGCAGCGGAGGGACAGGAGCTAACTATGGCTACACCTTC
v_gene: TRBV5-5; abundance: NA; d_gene: NA; j_gene: TRBJ1-2; CDR3aa: CASSSTGTAYGYTF; CDR3nt: TGTGCCAGCAGCTCTACCGGGACGGCCTATGGCTACACCTTC
v_gene: TRBV7-9; abundance: NA; d_gene: TRBD1; j_gene: TRBJ1-1; CDR3aa: CASSERTGGGTEAFF; CDR3nt: TGTGCCAGCAGCGAGAGGACAGGGGGAGGCACTGAAGCTTTCTTT
v_gene: TRBV9; abundance: NA; d_gene: NA; j_gene: TRBJ1-2; CDR3aa: CASSPRANYGYTF; CDR3nt: TGTGCCAGCAGCCCACGAGCTAACTATGGCTACACCTTC
v_gene: TRBV6-5; abundance: NA; d_gene: NA; j_gene: TRBJ1-2; CDR3aa: CASSASKGWGYTF; CDR3nt: TGTGCCAGCAGCGCCTCTAAGGGCTGGGGCTACACCTTC
v_gene: TRBV9; abundance: NA; d_gene: TRBD2; j_gene: TRBJ2-7; CDR3aa: CASSVGTSGWSYEQYF; CDR3nt: TGTGCCAGCAGCGTAGGGACTAGCGGGTGGTCCTACGAGCAGTACTTC
v_gene: TRBV18; abundance: NA; d_gene: NA; j_gene: TRBJ1-5; CDR3aa: CASSPNQNSNQPQHF; CDR3nt: TGTGCCAGCTCACCGAACCAGAATAGCAATCAGCCCCAGCATTTT
v_gene: TRBV6-6; abundance: NA; d_gene: TRBD1; j_gene: TRBJ2-3; CDR3aa: CASTTPGQGTDTQYF; CDR3nt: TGTGCCAGCACCACACCGGGACAGGGTACAGATACGCAGTATTTT
v_gene: TRBV14; abundance: NA; d_gene: NA; j_gene: TRBJ1-1; CDR3aa: CASSQVGINMNTEAFF; CDR3nt: TGTGCCAGCAGCCAGGTGGGGATTAACATGAACACTGAAGCTTTCTTT
v_gene: TRBV5-1; abundance: NA; d_gene: TRBD1; j_gene: TRBJ1-1; CDR3aa: CASSGGQGLGTEAFF; CDR3nt: TGCGCCAGCAGCGGGGGACAGGGTTTAGGCACTGAAGCTTTCTTT
v_gene: TRBV18; abundance: NA; d_gene: NA; j_gene: TRBJ2-7; CDR3aa: CASSPGYEQYF; CDR3nt: TGTGCCAGCTCACCTGGGTACGAGCAGTACTTC
v_gene: TRBV19; abundance: NA; d_gene: NA; j_gene: TRBJ2-1; CDR3aa: CASSPRGRANNEQFF; CDR3nt: TGTGCCAGTAGTCCTAGGGGCAGGGCGAACAATGAGCAGTTCTTC
v_gene: TRBV7-9; abundance: once; d_gene: TRBD2; j_gene: TRBJ2-3; CDR3aa: CASSQGLAEADTQYF; CDR3nt: TGTGCCAGCAGTCAGGGTCTAGCGGAGGCAGATACGCAGTATTTT
v_gene: TRBV5-5; abundance: NA; d_gene: NA; j_gene: TRBJ2-1; CDR3aa: CASSSGAYNEQFF; CDR3nt: TGTGCCAGCAGCTCAGGGGCCTACAATGAGCAGTTCTTC
v_gene: TRBV30; abundance: NA; d_gene: NA; j_gene: TRBJ1-2; CDR3aa: CAWSVPGRGYGYTF; CDR3nt: TGTGCCTGGAGTGTACCCGGGCGGGGCTATGGCTACACCTTC
v_gene: TRBV7-2; abundance: few; d_gene: NA; j_gene: TRBJ1-3; CDR3aa: CASSADSTSGNTIYF; CDR3nt: TGTGCCAGCAGCGCAGACTCTACGTCTGGAAACACCATATATTTT
v_gene: TRBV5-1; abundance: medium-sized; d_gene: NA; j_gene: TRBJ2-7; CDR3aa: CASSLGNSGLEEQYF; CDR3nt: TGCGCCAGCAGCTTGGGGAATTCGGGTCTCGAAGAGCAGTACTTC
v_gene: TRBV9; abundance: NA; d_gene: NA; j_gene: TRBJ2-2; CDR3aa: CASSVRQLNTGELFF; CDR3nt: TGTGCCAGCAGCGTAAGACAGCTCAACACCGGGGAGCTGTTTTTT
v_gene: TRBV19; abundance: once; d_gene: TRBD2; j_gene: TRBJ2-1; CDR3aa: CASSPVGTSGASEQFF; CDR3nt: TGTGCCAGTAGTCCAGTGGGGACTAGCGGGGCCAGTGAGCAGTTCTTC
v_gene: TRBV7-8; abundance: NA; d_gene: NA; j_gene: TRBJ2-3; CDR3aa: CASSSGQRPYTDTQYF; CDR3nt: TGTGCCAGCAGCTCGGGCCAGCGGCCTTACACAGATACGCAGTATTTT
v_gene: TRBV5-1; abundance: once; d_gene: TRBD1; j_gene: TRBJ2-2; CDR3aa: CASSRTGGSVYTGELFF; CDR3nt: TGCGCCAGCAGCCGGACAGGGGGGTCCGTATATACCGGGGAGCTGTTTTTT
v_gene: TRBV6-1; abundance: NA; d_gene: TRBD1; j_gene: TRBJ1-2; CDR3aa: CASSEGFDRAFGYTF; CDR3nt: TGTGCCAGCAGTGAAGGGTTCGACAGGGCTTTTGGCTACACCTTC
v_gene: TRBV5-1; abundance: NA; d_gene: NA; j_gene: TRBJ2-3; CDR3aa: CASSLLEPVTDTQYF; CDR3nt: TGCGCCAGCAGCTTGTTGGAACCGGTCACAGATACGCAGTATTTT
v_gene: TRBV29-1; abundance: NA; d_gene: NA; j_gene: TRBJ2-7; CDR3aa: CSVVKRVDEQYF; CDR3nt: TGCAGCGTTGTAAAAAGGGTAGACGAGCAGTACTTC
v_gene: TRBV9; abundance: NA; d_gene: NA; j_gene: TRBJ1-4; CDR3aa: CASSVGGPNEKLFF; CDR3nt: TGTGCCAGCAGCGTAGGAGGGCCTAATGAAAAACTGTTTTTT
v_gene: TRBV19; abundance: NA; d_gene: TRBD2; j_gene: TRBJ2-3; CDR3aa: CASRGASGGPSTDTQYF; CDR3nt: TGTGCCAGTAGAGGGGCTAGCGGGGGCCCTAGCACAGATACGCAGTATTTT
v_gene: TRBV28; abundance: few; d_gene: NA; j_gene: TRBJ2-7; CDR3aa: CASSFRPSAAYEQYF; CDR3nt: TGTGCCAGCAGTTTTCGACCTTCGGCTGCTTACGAGCAGTACTTC
v_gene: TRBV6-1; abundance: NA; d_gene: NA; j_gene: TRBJ1-1; CDR3aa: CASRTWDKNTEAFF; CDR3nt: TGTGCCAGCAGAACCTGGGACAAGAACACTGAAGCTTTCTTT
v_gene: TRBV28; abundance: NA; d_gene: TRBD2; j_gene: TRBJ2-7; CDR3aa: CASSLQAGGSEQYF; CDR3nt: TGTGCCAGCAGTCTACAAGCGGGAGGATCCGAGCAGTACTTC
v_gene: TRBV28; abundance: NA; d_gene: NA; j_gene: TRBJ2-6; CDR3aa: CASSSRGEGANVLTF; CDR3nt: TGTGCCAGCAGTTCTAGGGGGGAAGGGGCCAACGTCCTGACTTTC
v_gene: TRBV2; abundance: NA; d_gene: TRBD2; j_gene: TRBJ2-7; CDR3aa: CASRDRGGWGLAGRTYEQYF; CDR3nt: TGTGCCAGCAGGGACAGGGGAGGATGGGGACTAGCGGGACGAACCTACGAGCAGTACTTC
v_gene: TRBV29-1; abundance: NA; d_gene: NA; j_gene: TRBJ1-1; CDR3aa: CSVFLGAAFF; CDR3nt: TGCAGCGTTTTTCTCGGGGCAGCTTTCTTT
v_gene: TRBV5-1; abundance: few; d_gene: NA; j_gene: TRBJ1-1; CDR3aa: CASSLAGDTEAFF; CDR3nt: TGCGCCAGCAGCTTGGCGGGCGACACTGAAGCTTTCTTT
v_gene: TRBV11-2; abundance: NA; d_gene: NA; j_gene: TRBJ1-1; CDR3aa: CASSTSVNTEAFF; CDR3nt: TGTGCCAGCAGCACCTCGGTGAACACTGAAGCTTTCTTT